Following are 30 T cell receptor beta chains from one sample sequenced in a study of cytomegalovirus exposure and HLA in healthy donors. 13 Jbeta primers and 60 Vbeta primers were used for the PCR. The assay was immunoSEQ multiplex PCR, and TCRdb's table has in-frame clones only and misses some. The sample lists over 150,000 clones, over 65% occurring once. The sample consisted of PBMCs. The receptor source for this set is a woman in her 40s in good health and CMV-seronegative.

V is TRBV7-9 and J is TRBJ1-2; 7 positions match TRBD1. J lost 5 bases, V lost 5 bases, and 14 bases had no gene match. CDR1 is SEHNR and CDR2 is FQNEAQ in the germline V gene (reference sequence). The CDR3 totals 16 residues. CDR3 sequence (DNA): TGTGCCAGCAGCGTAGGACCGAGGGACAGAAAATATGGCTACACCTTC. Translated: CASSVGPRDRKYGYTF.

V and J are TRBV20-1 and TRBJ2-5, with 9 bases aligning to TRBD1. J lost 13 bases, V lost 6 bases, and 0 bases had no gene match. Germline V gene lookup returns CDR1 DFQATT and CDR2 SNEGSKA (reference sequence). The CDR3 totals 8 residues. Here the CDR3 reads CSAGQGYF. The DNA of the CDR3 is TGCAGTGCGGGACAGGGGTACTTC.

The chain uses TRBV5-4 and TRBJ1-1; D remains ambiguous. The CDR3 consists of 14 residues. Deletions cut 6 bases from V and 4 bases from J, with 16 bases between. CDR1 and CDR2 from the germline V gene are SGHNT and YYREEE (reference sequence). The CDR3 here is CASTLNEGSTEAFF. DNA of the CDR3: TGTGCCAGCACCCTCAACGAGGGATCCACTGAAGCTTTCTTT.

The chain couples TRBV19 to TRBJ1-2; 8 bases are shared with TRBD1. Per germline, CDR1 LNHDA and CDR2 SQIVND (reference sequence). CDR3 length: 16 residues. V dropped 5 bases and J dropped 4; count of bases not matched to a gene: 12. CDR3: CASSPRQGQGIYGYTF. CDR3 nucleotides: TGTGCCAGTAGTCCCCGACAGGGGCAAGGGATCTATGGCTACACCTTC.

The rearrangement links TRBV4-1 to TRBJ2-3, with D perhaps TRBD1 (7 bases). V lost 0 bases to trimming and J lost 1 base, with 11 bases between them. The germline V gene encodes CDR1 MGHRA and CDR2 YSYEKL. There are 16 residues in the CDR3. The CDR3 is CASSQDQGGRTDTQYF. CDR3 sequence (DNA): TGCGCCAGCAGCCAAGATCAGGGGGGACGCACAGATACGCAGTATTTT.

This chain links TRBV30 with TRBJ2-7; 9 bases are shared with TRBD2. The CDR3 is 15 amino acids. With V trimmed by 4 bases and J by 3 bases, 10 bases remained unmatched. Germline V lookup: CDR1 GTSNPN, CDR2 SVGIG (reference sequence). In DNA form, the CDR3 reads TGTGCCTGGACCCCCCCCGGGACTAGCTACTACGAGCAGTACTTC. Translating it yields CAWTPPGTSYYEQYF.

This rearrangement joins TRBV2 to TRBJ2-5, with TRBD1 matching 7 bases. The germline gives CDR1 SNHLY, CDR2 FYNNEI. This CDR3 is built from 11 residues. The CDR3 DNA sequence: TGTGTCTCGGGACAGCAAGAGACCCAGTACTTC. It specifies CVSGQQETQYF.

The V call is TRBV10-2, the J call TRBJ1-2, with TRBD1 matching over 7 bases. This CDR3 has 13 residues. V lost 8 bases, J lost 3 bases, and 6 bases stayed unmatched. CDR1 is WSHSY, CDR2 SAAADI, per germline. The CDR3 is CASCPGQYYGYTF. The CDR3 DNA reads TGCGCCAGCTGCCCGGGACAGTACTATGGCTACACCTTC.

The count of this clone is one. The CDR3 loop reads CASSVLQDTGELFF. In DNA form, the CDR3 reads TGTGCCAGCAGCGTACTACAGGACACCGGGGAGCTGTTTTTT. The chain recombines TRBV9 with TRBJ2-2; a weak D match, TRBD1 (5 bases). Trimming stripped 1 base from V and 3 bases from J, with 7 bases between. CDR1 is SGDLS, CDR2 YYNGEE, per germline. CDR3 length: 14 amino acids.

This chain joins TRBV28 and TRBJ1-2; D might be TRBD1 (6 bases). V lost 7 bases, J lost 6 bases, and 18 bases lay in between. CDR1 is MDHEN, CDR2 SYDVKM, per germline. The CDR3 spans 14 residues. CDR3 sequence: CASKGQFNQDGYTF. The CDR3, as DNA: TGTGCCAGCAAAGGACAGTTCAATCAGGATGGCTACACCTTC.

This chain joins TRBV28 and TRBJ1-4; no clear D gene. Germline CDR1 and CDR2: MDHEN and SYDVKM. The CDR3 covers 12 residues. V gave up 6 bases and J gave up 7 bases, with 9 bases separating them. The DNA of the CDR3 is TGTGCCAGCAGCCAGAGCGGTGAAAAACTGTTTTTT. It is translated as CASSQSGEKLFF. Filled out from reference TRBV28 and TRBJ1-4, the complete variable domain reads DVKVTQSSRYLVKRTGEKVFLECVQDMDHENMFWYRQDPGLGLRLIYFSYDVKMKEKGDIPEGYSVSREKKERFSLILESASTNQTSMYLCASSQSGEKLFFGSGTQLSVL.

This sequence joins TRBV27 and TRBJ2-7, with a tentative D call TRBD2 (7 bases). This CDR3 is built from 16 residues. Looked up from germline, CDR1 is MNHEY and CDR2 is SMNVEV (reference sequence). V was pared by 5 bases and J by 4 bases, with 21 bases between. CDR3 residues: CASSRSRGGGEYEQYF. DNA of the CDR3: TGTGCCAGCAGTCGCTCCCGCGGGGGCGGAGAGTACGAGCAGTACTTC.

This chain joins TRBV6-1 and TRBJ2-5; 8 nucleotides line up with TRBD1. The CDR3 loop spans 17 amino acids. V lost 1 base to trimming and J lost 5 bases; unmatched junction nucleotides: 12. Germline values: CDR1 MNHNS, CDR2 SASEGT. The CDR3 region has the DNA TGTGCCAGCAGTGAAGATGGGGCCAGGGGGCGCGGGGAGACCCAGTACTTC. It yields the protein CASSEDGARGRGETQYF.

A few counts support this clone. The chain has TRBV7-8 and TRBJ1-1; D is ambiguous. Germline CDR1 and CDR2: SGHVS and FQNEAQ. This CDR3 comprises 14 residues. The V end lost 2 bases, the J end lost 7 bases, and 14 bases lay between the germline ends. The CDR3 sequence is CASSLIVRDREAFF. The CDR3 coding sequence is TGTGCCAGCAGCTTAATCGTGAGAGATCGTGAAGCTTTCTTT.

This chain links TRBV6-1 with TRBJ2-1, with 9 bases aligning to TRBD2. The CDR3 totals 15 residues. Germline-derived CDR1 and CDR2 are MNHNS and SASEGT. V dropped 10 bases and J dropped 2; count of bases not matched to a gene: 9. CDR3 amino acids: CANALAGDPYNEQFF. CDR3 nucleotides: TGTGCCAACGCCTTAGCGGGAGATCCCTACAATGAGCAGTTCTTC.

This clone was picked up one time. The rearrangement uses TRBV28 and TRBJ2-2; D might be TRBD2 (6 bases). The CDR3 is 12 residues long. Per germline, CDR1 MDHEN and CDR2 SYDVKM. V gave up 4 bases and J gave up 13 bases, with 13 bases separating them. This chain's CDR3 is CASSYGPEGLFF. The CDR3 nucleotides are TGTGCCAGCAGTTACGGCCCGGAGGGGCTGTTTTTT.

This rearrangement joins TRBV7-9 to TRBJ2-1; D not certain. Trimming cost V 8 bases and J 7 bases, with 6 bases left between them. In germline, CDR1 is SEHNR, CDR2 FQNEAQ (reference sequence). The CDR3 contains 10 residues. In DNA, the CDR3 is TGTGCCAGCCGAGGTAATGAGCAGTTCTTC. The encoded protein is CASRGNEQFF.

V gene TRBV25-1 combines with J gene TRBJ2-3; TRBD1 is a possible D gene (6 bases). The CDR3 has 15 residues. The V and J ends lost 5 bases and 0 bases respectively, with 12 bases between them. CDR1 is MGHDK, CDR2 SYGVNS, per germline. The CDR3 region has the DNA TGTGCCAGCAGTCCCCGAAGGGGGAGCACAGATACGCAGTATTTT. Translating gives CASSPRRGSTDTQYF.

This clone was seen a single time. The J gene is TRBJ2-1, the V gene TRBV5-1; possible D gene TRBD1, 5 bases. CDR1 is SGHRS, CDR2 YFSETQ, per germline. This CDR3 has 14 amino acids. V was cut by 8 bases and J by 7 bases, with 19 bases left in between. The CDR3 here is CASNLQTGRNEQFF. The CDR3 nucleotides read TGCGCCAGTAACTTACAAACAGGTAGGAATGAGCAGTTCTTC.

The rearrangement uses TRBV5-1 and TRBJ2-1; tentative D call: TRBD2 (7 bases). V dropped 0 bases and J dropped 5 bases, with 12 bases sitting between them. The CDR3 has 15 amino acids. The germline gives CDR1 SGHRS, CDR2 YFSETQ. CDR3 sequence: CASSLVAGANNEQFF. The CDR3 nucleotides read TGCGCCAGCAGCTTGGTTGCGGGGGCGAACAATGAGCAGTTCTTC. Looking up the rest from reference TRBV5-1 and TRBJ2-1 gives the full variable domain: KAGVTQTPRYLIKTRGQQVTLSCSPISGHRSVSWYQQTPGQGLQFLFEYFSETQRNKGNFPGRFSGRQFSNSRSEMNVSTLELGDSALYLCASSLVAGANNEQFFGPGTRLTVL.

This rearrangement joins TRBV5-4 to TRBJ1-2; no firm D call. Germline CDR1 SGHNT, CDR2 YYREEE (reference sequence). The CDR3 loop spans 14 amino acids. The germline V and J ends were trimmed by 3 bases and 0 bases, with 9 bases remaining between them. Here the CDR3 DNA reads TGTGCCAGCAGCTATGCACAGCCTAACTATGGCTACACCTTC. It yields the protein CASSYAQPNYGYTF.

Here the CDR3 reads CASSYRAGEGGYTF. The CDR3 bases are TGTGCCAGCAGTTACAGGGCAGGAGAGGGTGGCTACACCTTC. V and J are TRBV6-5 and TRBJ1-2; D unclear. The germline CDR1 and CDR2 sequences are MNHEY and SVGAGI. V dropped 2 bases and J dropped 7 bases, with 14 bases sitting between them. This CDR3 spans 14 amino acids.

The rearrangement uses TRBV5-4 and TRBJ2-3, with TRBD2 matching 8 bases. The CDR3 is made up of 17 amino acids. V lost 0 bases to trimming and J lost 2 bases; unmatched junction nucleotides: 8. Per germline, CDR1 SGHNT and CDR2 YYREEE (reference sequence). In DNA form, the CDR3 reads TGTGCCAGCAGCTTGGCCCGGGGCGGGGGGACCACAGATACGCAGTATTTT. Encoded protein: CASSLARGGGTTDTQYF.

The J gene is TRBJ1-3, the V gene TRBV11-3; TRBD1 might be the D (6 bases). Trimming took 5 bases from V and 4 from J, leaving 15 bases between them. The CDR3 is 15 amino acids. The V gene's germline CDR1 is SGHNT and CDR2 YENEEA. This chain's CDR3 is CASSRNRVYGNTIYF. The CDR3 nucleotides are TGTGCCAGCAGCCGTAACAGGGTGTACGGAAACACCATATATTTT. Supplemented by reference TRBV11-3 and TRBJ1-3, the full variable domain reads EAGVVQSPRYKIIEKKQPVAFWCNPISGHNTLYWYLQNLGQGPELLIRYENEEAVDDSQLPKDRFSAERLKGVDSTLKIQPAELGDSAVYLCASSRNRVYGNTIYFGEGSWLTVV.

This clone was counted only a few times. The V and J genes are TRBV5-6 and TRBJ1-4; D might be TRBD1 (5 bases). Trimming took 3 bases from V and 6 from J, leaving 15 bases between them. Per the germline V gene, CDR1 is SGHDT and CDR2 is YYEEEE. The CDR3 length is 15 residues. The CDR3 DNA is TGTGCCAGCAGCTCAGCATGGGGCGCCGATGAAAAACTGTTTTTT. It codes for CASSSAWGADEKLFF.

The V gene is TRBV6-6, the J gene TRBJ2-1; the D gene is possibly TRBD1 (6 bases). The CDR3 totals 13 residues. Germline values: CDR1 MNHNY, CDR2 SVGAGI (reference sequence). V lost 8 bases, J lost 3 bases, and 11 bases lay in between. CDR3: CASGLTGYNEQFF. Written as DNA, the CDR3 is TGTGCCAGCGGGTTGACAGGCTACAATGAGCAGTTCTTC.

V usage is TRBV19 and J usage is TRBJ1-2; unclear D gene. V lost 2 bases and J 0 bases, leaving 7 bases between the germline ends. Germline V gene lookup returns CDR1 LNHDA and CDR2 SQIVND (reference sequence). The CDR3 totals 14 residues. The CDR3 loop is CASSITATNYGYTF. The CDR3 region has the DNA TGTGCCAGTAGTATAACAGCCACTAACTATGGCTACACCTTC.

The gene calls are TRBV6-5 and TRBJ1-1, with 7 bases aligning to TRBD1. The junction had 9 bases not matched to a gene; V was cut back by 6 bases and J by 11 bases. Germline V CDR1 and CDR2: MNHEY, SVGAGI. The CDR3 loop spans 12 amino acids. Here the CDR3 reads CASRPLTGNAFF. DNA for the CDR3: TGTGCCAGCAGACCCTTGACAGGGAACGCTTTCTTT.

The chain is built from TRBV2 and TRBJ1-3, with D perhaps TRBD1 (5 bases). Germline V CDR1 and CDR2: SNHLY, FYNNEI. Trimming took off 9 bases at V and 3 bases at J, with 6 bases between the two ends. The CDR3 length is 11 residues. This chain's CDR3 is CARQVGNTIYF. The CDR3 DNA is TGTGCCAGACAGGTTGGAAACACCATATATTTT.

This chain connects TRBV30 to TRBJ2-2; 11 bases align to TRBD2. V dropped 2 bases and J dropped 5; count of bases not matched to a gene: 4. CDR1 and CDR2 (germline): GTSNPN, SVGIG (reference sequence). The CDR3 sequence is 15 residues long. The CDR3 here is CAWSSSGRETGELFF. The CDR3 DNA sequence: TGTGCCTGGAGTAGTAGCGGGAGGGAGACCGGGGAGCTGTTTTTT.